This T cell receptor beta chain was recorded in a study of blood T cell repertoires in COVID-19. Data came from immunoSEQ multiplex PCR; TCRdb stores just in-frame clones and leaves some out. The profile shows some 77,000 clones, around 89% of them singletons. Trimming at V came to 5 bases and at J to 3 bases, leaving 3 bases not matched to a gene. Germline V gene sequence: CDR1 SGHRS, CDR2 YFSETQ. CDR3 length: 13 amino acids. This clone was observed a few times. The receptor's source is a woman of 80 years or more with active or convalescent COVID-19. The specimen was peripheral blood. The chain links TRBV5-1 to TRBJ1-1; TRBD1 agrees at 8 bases. The CDR3 DNA sequence: TGCGCCAGCAGGACAGGGGATCACACTGAAGCTTTCTTT. It codes for CASRTGDHTEAFF.